This entry is about one T cell receptor (beta chain). The antigen remains unidentified. Vbeta (60) and Jbeta (13) primers were used in the PCR. The method was immunoSEQ multiplex PCR; TCRdb's version includes in-frame clones alone and lacks a portion of them. In the table there are some 100,000 clones, 60% to 80% of which are singletons. Germline V gene sequence: CDR1 GTSNPN, CDR2 SVGIG (reference sequence). J lost 7 bases, V lost 1 base, and 15 bases had no gene match. The CDR3 is 16 residues long. This record belongs to a study of cytomegalovirus exposure and HLA in healthy donors. Study overall: In an earlier analysis, around 120 million unique TCR beta sequences were found from about 179 million T cells. Points from the study as a whole: The study listed 164 cytomegalovirus-associated TCR beta chains. Associated with HLA alleles at 0.05 false discovery rate in a later analysis were 16,951 TCR beta sequences.

Sequencing used PBMCs. The sequence was obtained from a middle-aged man in good health and CMV-seropositive. The rearrangement uses TRBV30 and TRBJ2-7, with 8 bases identical to TRBD2. CDR3 bases: TGTGCCTGGAGTGCGAACGGGGGGGGCCGGGCTCGAGAGCAGTACTTC. Translation gives CAWSANGGGRAREQYF.